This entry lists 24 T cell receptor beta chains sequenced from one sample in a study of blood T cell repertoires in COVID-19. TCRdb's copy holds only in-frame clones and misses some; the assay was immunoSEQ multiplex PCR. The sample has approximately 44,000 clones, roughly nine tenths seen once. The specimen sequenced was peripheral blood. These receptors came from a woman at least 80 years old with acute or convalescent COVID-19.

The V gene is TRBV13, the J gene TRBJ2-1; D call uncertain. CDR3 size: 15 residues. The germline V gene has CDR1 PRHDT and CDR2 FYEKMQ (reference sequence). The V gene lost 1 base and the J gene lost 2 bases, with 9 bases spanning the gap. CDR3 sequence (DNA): TGTGCCAGCAGCTTAGCAGTCGCCCCCTACAATGAGCAGTTCTTC. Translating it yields CASSLAVAPYNEQFF.

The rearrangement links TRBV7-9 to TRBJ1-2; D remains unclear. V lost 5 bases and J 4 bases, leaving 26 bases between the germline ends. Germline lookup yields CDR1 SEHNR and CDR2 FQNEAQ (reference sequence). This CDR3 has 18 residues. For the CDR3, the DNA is TGTGCCAGCAGCCCAGACCCCTCTCCTTACTCGCGCGGCTATGGCTACACCTTC. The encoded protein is CASSPDPSPYSRGYGYTF. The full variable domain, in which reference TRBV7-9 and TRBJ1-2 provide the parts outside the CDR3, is DTGVSQNPRHKITKRGQNVTFRCDPISEHNRLYWYRQTLGQGPEFLTYFQNEAQLEKSRLLSDRFSAERPKGSFSTLEIQRTEQGDSAMYLCASSPDPSPYSRGYGYTFGSGTRLTVV.

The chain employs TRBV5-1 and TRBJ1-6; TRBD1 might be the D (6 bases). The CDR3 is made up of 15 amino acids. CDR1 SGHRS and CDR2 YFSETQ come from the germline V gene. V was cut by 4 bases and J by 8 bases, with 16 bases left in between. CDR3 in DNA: TGCGCCAGCAGCACAAACACAGGGCGGCATTCACCCCTCCACTTT. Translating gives CASSTNTGRHSPLHF.

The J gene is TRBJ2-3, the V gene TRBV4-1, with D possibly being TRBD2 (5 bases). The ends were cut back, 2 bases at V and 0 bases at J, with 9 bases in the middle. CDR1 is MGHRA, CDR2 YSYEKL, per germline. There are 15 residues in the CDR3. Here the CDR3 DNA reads TGCGCCAGCAGCCAAACGGACTCAAGCACAGATACGCAGTATTTT. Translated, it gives CASSQTDSSTDTQYF.

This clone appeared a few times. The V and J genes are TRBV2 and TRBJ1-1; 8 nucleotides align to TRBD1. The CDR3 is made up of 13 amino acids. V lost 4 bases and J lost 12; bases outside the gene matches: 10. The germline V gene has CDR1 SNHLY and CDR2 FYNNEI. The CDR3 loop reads CASSATLDREPFF. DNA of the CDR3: TGTGCCAGCAGTGCAACCCTGGACAGGGAGCCTTTCTTT.

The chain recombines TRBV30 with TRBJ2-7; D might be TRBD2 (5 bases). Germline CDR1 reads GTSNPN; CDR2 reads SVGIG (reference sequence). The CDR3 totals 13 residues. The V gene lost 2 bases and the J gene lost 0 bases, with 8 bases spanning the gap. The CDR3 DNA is TGTGCCTGGAGTAGAGGGAGCTCCTACGAGCAGTACTTC. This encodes CAWSRGSSYEQYF. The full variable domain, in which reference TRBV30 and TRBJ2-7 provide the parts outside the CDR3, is SQTIHQWPATLVQPVGSPLSLECTVEGTSNPNLYWYRQAAGRGLQLLFYSVGIGQISSEVPQNLSASRPQDRQFILSSKKLLLSDSGFYLCAWSRGSSYEQYFGPGTRLTVT.

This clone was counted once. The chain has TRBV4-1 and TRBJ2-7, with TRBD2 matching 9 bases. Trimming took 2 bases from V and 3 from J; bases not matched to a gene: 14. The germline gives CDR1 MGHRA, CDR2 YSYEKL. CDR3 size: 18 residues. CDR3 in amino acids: CASSQSRASGALVYEQYF. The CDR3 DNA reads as TGCGCCAGCAGCCAAAGTCGAGCTAGCGGGGCTTTAGTCTACGAGCAGTACTTC.

The CDR3 sequence: CAWSVRGSYSGNTIYF. Here the CDR3 DNA reads TGTGCCTGGAGTGTAAGGGGGTCCTACTCTGGAAACACCATATATTTT. The chain couples TRBV30 to TRBJ1-3; D perhaps matches TRBD1 (6 bases). CDR3 length equals 16 residues. The germline V gene has CDR1 GTSNPN and CDR2 SVGIG (reference sequence). V was shortened by 0 bases and J by 0 bases, with 12 bases between the two germline ends.

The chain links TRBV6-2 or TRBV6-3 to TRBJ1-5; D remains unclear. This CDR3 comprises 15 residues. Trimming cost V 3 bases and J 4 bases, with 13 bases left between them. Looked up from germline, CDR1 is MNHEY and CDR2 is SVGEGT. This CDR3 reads CASSYPGGRNQPQHF. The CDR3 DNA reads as TGTGCCAGCAGTTATCCTGGCGGAAGGAATCAGCCCCAGCATTTT.

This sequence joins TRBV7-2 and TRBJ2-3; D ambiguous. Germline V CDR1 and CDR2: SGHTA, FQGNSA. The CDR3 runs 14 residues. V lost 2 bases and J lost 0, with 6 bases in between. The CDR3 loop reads CASSLPLSTDTQYF. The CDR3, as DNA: TGTGCCAGCAGCTTACCCCTCAGCACAGATACGCAGTATTTT.

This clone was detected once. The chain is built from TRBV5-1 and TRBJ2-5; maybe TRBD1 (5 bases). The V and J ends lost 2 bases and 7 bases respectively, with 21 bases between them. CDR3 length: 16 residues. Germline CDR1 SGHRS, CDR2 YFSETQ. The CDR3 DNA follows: TGCGCCAGCAGCTTTCGACAGAGCCGCTCCAGGTCGACCCAGTACTTC. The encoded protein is CASSFRQSRSRSTQYF. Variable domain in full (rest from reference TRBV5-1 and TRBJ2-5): KAGVTQTPRYLIKTRGQQVTLSCSPISGHRSVSWYQQTPGQGLQFLFEYFSETQRNKGNFPGRFSGRQFSNSRSEMNVSTLELGDSALYLCASSFRQSRSRSTQYFGPGTRLLVL.

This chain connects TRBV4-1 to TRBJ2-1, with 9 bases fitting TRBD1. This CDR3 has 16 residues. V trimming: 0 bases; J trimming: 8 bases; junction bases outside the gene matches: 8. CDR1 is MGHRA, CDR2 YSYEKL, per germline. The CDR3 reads CASSQDAGQGRHEQFF. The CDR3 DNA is TGCGCCAGCAGCCAAGATGCCGGACAGGGGAGGCATGAGCAGTTCTTC.

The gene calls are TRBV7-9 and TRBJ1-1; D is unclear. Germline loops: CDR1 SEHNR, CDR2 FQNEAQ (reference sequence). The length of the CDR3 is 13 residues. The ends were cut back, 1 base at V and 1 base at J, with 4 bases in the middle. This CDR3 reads CASSLGQNTEAFF. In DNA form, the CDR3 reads TGTGCCAGCAGCTTAGGGCAGAACACTGAAGCTTTCTTT. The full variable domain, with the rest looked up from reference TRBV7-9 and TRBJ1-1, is DTGVSQNPRHKITKRGQNVTFRCDPISEHNRLYWYRQTLGQGPEFLTYFQNEAQLEKSRLLSDRFSAERPKGSFSTLEIQRTEQGDSAMYLCASSLGQNTEAFFGQGTRLTVV.

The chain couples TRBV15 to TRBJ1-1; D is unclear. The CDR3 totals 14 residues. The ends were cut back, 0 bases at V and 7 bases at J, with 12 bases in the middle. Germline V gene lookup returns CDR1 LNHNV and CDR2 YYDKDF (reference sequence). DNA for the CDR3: TGTGCCACCAGCAGAGATCGAACGGTTCGTGAAGCTTTCTTT. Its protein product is CATSRDRTVREAFF.

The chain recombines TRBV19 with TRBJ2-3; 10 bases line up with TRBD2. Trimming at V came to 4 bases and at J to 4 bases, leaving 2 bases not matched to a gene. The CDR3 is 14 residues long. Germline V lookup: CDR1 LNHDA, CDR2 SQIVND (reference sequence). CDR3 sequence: CASSTSGGSDTQYF. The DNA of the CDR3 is TGTGCCAGTAGTACTAGCGGGGGCTCAGATACGCAGTATTTT.

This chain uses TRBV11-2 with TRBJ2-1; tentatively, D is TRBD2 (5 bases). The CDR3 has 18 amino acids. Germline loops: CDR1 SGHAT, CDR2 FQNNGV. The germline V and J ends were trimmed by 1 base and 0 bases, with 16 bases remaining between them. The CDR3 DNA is TGTGCCAGCAGCTTAGTCAGGACTCGAAACAGCTCCTACAATGAGCAGTTCTTC. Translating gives CASSLVRTRNSSYNEQFF. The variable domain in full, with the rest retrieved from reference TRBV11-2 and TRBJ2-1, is EAGVAQSPRYKIIEKRQSVAFWCNPISGHATLYWYQQILGQGPKLLIQFQNNGVVDDSQLPKDRFSAERLKGVDSTLKIQPAKLEDSAVYLCASSLVRTRNSSYNEQFFGPGTRLTVL.

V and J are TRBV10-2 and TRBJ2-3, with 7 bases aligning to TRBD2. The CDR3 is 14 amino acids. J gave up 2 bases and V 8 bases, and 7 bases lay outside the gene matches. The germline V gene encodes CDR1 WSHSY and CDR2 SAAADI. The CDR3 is CASPGTTYTDTQYF. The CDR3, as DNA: TGCGCCAGCCCCGGGACTACTTACACAGATACGCAGTATTTT.

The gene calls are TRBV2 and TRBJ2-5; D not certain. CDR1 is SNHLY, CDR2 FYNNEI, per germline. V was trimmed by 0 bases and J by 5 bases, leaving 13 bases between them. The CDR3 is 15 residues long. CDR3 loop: CASSEAPGARETQYF. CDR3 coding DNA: TGTGCCAGCAGTGAAGCGCCCGGTGCCCGGGAGACCCAGTACTTC.

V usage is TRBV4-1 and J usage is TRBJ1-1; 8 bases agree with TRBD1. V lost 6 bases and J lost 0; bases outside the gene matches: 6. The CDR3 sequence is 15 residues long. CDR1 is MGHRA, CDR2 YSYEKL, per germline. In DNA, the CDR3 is TGCGCCAGCAGGCCTGGACAGGGCTTGAACACTGAAGCTTTCTTT. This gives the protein CASRPGQGLNTEAFF.

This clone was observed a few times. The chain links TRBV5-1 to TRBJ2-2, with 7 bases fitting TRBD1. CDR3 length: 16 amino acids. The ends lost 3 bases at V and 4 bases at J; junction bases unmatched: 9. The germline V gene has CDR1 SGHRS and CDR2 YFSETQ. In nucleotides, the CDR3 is TGCGCCAGCAGCTACCCGACAGGGAGTCCCACCGGGGAGCTGTTTTTT. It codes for CASSYPTGSPTGELFF.

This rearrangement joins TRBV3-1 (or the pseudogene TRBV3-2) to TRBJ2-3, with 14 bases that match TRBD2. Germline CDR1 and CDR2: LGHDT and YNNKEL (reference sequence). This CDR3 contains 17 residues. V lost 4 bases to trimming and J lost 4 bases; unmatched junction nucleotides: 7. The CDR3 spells CASSRMTSGGAADTQYF. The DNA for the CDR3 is TGTGCCAGCAGCCGGATGACTAGCGGGGGGGCCGCAGATACGCAGTATTTT.

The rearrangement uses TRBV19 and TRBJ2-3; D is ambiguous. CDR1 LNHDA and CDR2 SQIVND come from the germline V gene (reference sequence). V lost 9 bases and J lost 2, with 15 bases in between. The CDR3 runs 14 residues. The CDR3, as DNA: TGTGCCAGCCATGGCTCCCTTCTCACAGATACGCAGTATTTT. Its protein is CASHGSLLTDTQYF.

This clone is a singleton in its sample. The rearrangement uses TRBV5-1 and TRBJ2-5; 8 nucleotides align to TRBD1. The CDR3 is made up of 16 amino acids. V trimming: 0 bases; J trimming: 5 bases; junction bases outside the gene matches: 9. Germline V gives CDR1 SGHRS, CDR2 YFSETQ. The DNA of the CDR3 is TGCGCCAGCAGCTTGGTTGGACAGGGCCTTGGGGAGACCCAGTACTTC. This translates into CASSLVGQGLGETQYF.

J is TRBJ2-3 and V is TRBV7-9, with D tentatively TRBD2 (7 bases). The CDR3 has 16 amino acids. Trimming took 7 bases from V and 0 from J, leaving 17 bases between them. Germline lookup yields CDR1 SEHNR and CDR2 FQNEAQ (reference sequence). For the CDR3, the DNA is TGTGCCAGCAACCCAAGGGAGGGACAAAGCACAGATACGCAGTATTTT. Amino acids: CASNPREGQSTDTQYF. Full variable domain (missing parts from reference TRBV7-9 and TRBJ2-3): DTGVSQNPRHKITKRGQNVTFRCDPISEHNRLYWYRQTLGQGPEFLTYFQNEAQLEKSRLLSDRFSAERPKGSFSTLEIQRTEQGDSAMYLCASNPREGQSTDTQYFGPGTRLTVL.